This T cell receptor beta chain was captured in a study of early T cells in non-severe SARS-CoV-2 infection. Study observations and caveats: Anti-spike CD8 responses were favored by VDJdb matching, which missed private and CD4 specificities.

This clonotype was detected ten times or more. The antigen is not known. TCRdb independently ran MiXCR on the 5' RACE reads; one entry per CDR3 protein. The table records some 64,000 distinct CDR3 sequences, almost 9% of them present only once. Germline CDR1 and CDR2: DFQATT and SNEGSKA (reference sequence). The J segment lost 4 bases and the V segment lost 2 bases, leaving 7 bases of the junction unmatched. This CDR3 has 15 amino acids. The J gene is TRBJ2-1, the V gene TRBV20-1; 8 bases line up with TRBD2. This TCR derives from an adult who was a healthcare worker with PCR-confirmed SARS-CoV-2 infection or an uninfected control (not recorded which). Material: whole blood, obtained at baseline. The CDR3 reads CSARRREGYYNEQFF. CDR3 DNA: TGCAGTGCTAGAAGACGGGAGGGATATTACAATGAGCAGTTCTTC.